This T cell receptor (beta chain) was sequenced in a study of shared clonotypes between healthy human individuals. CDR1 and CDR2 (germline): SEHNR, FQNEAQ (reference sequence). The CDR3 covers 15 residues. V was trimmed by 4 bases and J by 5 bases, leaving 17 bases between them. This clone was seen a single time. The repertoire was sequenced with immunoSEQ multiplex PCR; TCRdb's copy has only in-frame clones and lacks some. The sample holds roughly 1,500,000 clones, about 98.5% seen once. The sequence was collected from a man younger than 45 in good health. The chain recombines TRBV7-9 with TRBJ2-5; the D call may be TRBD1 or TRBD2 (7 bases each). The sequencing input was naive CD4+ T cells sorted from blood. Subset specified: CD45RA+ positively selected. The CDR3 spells CASSSKTGRGETQYF. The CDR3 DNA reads TGTGCCAGCAGCTCCAAGACAGGGCGGGGGGAGACCCAGTACTTC.